Described below is a single T cell receptor (beta chain) sequence and its context. This clonotype was counted at least ten times. What antigen it recognizes has not been identified. No clone much larger than this one lies a single base away; base qualities are absent. The CDR3 measures 16 amino acids from cysteine to phenylalanine. Only CDR3 DNA is held: 48 bases, read in frame from base 1. Trimming leaves V shorter by 2 bases and J shorter by 2 bases, with the junction holding 4 bases beyond the gene matches. CDR1 and CDR2 are read off the germline V gene as KGHSH and LQKENI. These data originate in a study of patients and donors after allogeneic stem cell transplantation (dated by TCRdb to the early 2020s). The protocol used for the library was RT-PCR. The instrument was a NextSeq 550. TCRdb's own reprocessing of the public reads used fastp at Q25 and MiXCR and kept productive beta chains. Each CDR3 protein gets just one entry, which takes the most common genes and DNA from the rows behind it. In this sample the table shows roughly 250,000 distinct CDR3 sequences, 12% to 15% of which occur a single time. The biggest ten clones account for more than 9% of the sample.

The sequencing input was blood, either unsorted or a sorted T cell fraction (not recorded which). The V and J segments used are TRBV18 and TRBJ1-5; TRBD1 lines up with 9 middle nucleotides. The TCR sequence derives from a human donor who was either an allogeneic HSCT recipient or a stem cell or donor lymphocyte infusion donor (not recorded which). It is not recorded whose cells these are; they may come from a transplant donor. The CDR3 protein is CASSPDRGDGNQPQHF. The DNA reads as follows: TGTGCCAGCTCACCAGACAGGGGGGATGGCAATCAGCCCCAGCATTTT.